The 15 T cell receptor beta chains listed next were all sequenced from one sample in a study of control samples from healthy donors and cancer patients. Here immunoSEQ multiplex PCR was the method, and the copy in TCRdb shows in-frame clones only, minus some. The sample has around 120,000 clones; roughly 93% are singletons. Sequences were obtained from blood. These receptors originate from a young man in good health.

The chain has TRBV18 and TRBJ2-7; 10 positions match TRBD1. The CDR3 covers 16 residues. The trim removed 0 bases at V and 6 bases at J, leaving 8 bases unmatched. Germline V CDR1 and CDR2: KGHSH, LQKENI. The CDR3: CASSPPSRDRGSEQYF. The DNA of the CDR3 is TGTGCCAGCTCACCACCGAGCCGGGACAGGGGAAGCGAGCAGTACTTC.

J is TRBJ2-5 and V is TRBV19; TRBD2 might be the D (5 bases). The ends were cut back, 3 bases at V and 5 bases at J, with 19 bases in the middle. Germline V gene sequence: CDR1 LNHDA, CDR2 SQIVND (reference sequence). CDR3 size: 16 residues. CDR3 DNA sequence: TGTGCCAGTAGTATCCCCCTGCGGCTAGCCGGTGAGACCCAGTACTTC. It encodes CASSIPLRLAGETQYF.

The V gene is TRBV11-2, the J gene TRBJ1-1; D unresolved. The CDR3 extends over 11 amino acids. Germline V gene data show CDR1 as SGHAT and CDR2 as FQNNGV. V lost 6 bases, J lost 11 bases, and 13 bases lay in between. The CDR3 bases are TGTGCCAGCAGTCCGAGGAGGGAGGCTTTCTTT. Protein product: CASSPRREAFF.

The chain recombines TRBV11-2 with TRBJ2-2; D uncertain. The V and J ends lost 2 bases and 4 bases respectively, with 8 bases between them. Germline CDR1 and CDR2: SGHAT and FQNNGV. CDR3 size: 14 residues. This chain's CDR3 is CASSLPAGTGELFF. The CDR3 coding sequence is TGTGCCAGCAGCTTACCGGCTGGCACCGGGGAGCTGTTTTTT.

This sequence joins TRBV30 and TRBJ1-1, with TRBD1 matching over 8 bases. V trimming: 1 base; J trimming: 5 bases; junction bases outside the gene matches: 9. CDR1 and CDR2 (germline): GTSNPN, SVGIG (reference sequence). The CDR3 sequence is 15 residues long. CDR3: CAWSAGRGPLTEAFF. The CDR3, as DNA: TGTGCCTGGAGTGCGGGCAGGGGGCCTTTGACTGAAGCTTTCTTT.

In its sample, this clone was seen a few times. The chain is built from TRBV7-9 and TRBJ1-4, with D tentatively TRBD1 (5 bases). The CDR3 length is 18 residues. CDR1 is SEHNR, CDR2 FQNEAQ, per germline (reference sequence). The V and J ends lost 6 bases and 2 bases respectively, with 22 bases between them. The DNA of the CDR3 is TGTGCCAGCAGACCTCTCCTGGTGGGGGAAGAGACTAATGAAAAACTGTTTTTT. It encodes CASRPLLVGEETNEKLFF.

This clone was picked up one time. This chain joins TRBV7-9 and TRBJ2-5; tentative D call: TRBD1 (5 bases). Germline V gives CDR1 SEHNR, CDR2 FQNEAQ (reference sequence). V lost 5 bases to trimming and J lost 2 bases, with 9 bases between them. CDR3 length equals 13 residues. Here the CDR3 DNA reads TGTGCCAGCAGCCAGACAGCTCAAGAGACCCAGTACTTC. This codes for CASSQTAQETQYF. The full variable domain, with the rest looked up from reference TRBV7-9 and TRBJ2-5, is DTGVSQNPRHKITKRGQNVTFRCDPISEHNRLYWYRQTLGQGPEFLTYFQNEAQLEKSRLLSDRFSAERPKGSFSTLEIQRTEQGDSAMYLCASSQTAQETQYFGPGTRLLVL.

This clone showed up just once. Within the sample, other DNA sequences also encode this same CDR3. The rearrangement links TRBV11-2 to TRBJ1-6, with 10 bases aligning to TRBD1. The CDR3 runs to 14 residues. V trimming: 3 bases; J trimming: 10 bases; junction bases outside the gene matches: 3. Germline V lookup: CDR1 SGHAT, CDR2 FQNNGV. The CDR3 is CASSLGTGESPLHF. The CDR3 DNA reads TGTGCCAGCAGCTTGGGGACAGGGGAATCACCCCTCCACTTT.

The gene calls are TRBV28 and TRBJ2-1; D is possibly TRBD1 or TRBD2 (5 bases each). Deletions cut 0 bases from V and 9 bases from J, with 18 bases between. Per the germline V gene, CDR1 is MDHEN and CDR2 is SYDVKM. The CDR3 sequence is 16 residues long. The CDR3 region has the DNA TGTGCCAGCAGTTTATGGCAGGGACGAGAAGTGAGTGAGCAGTTCTTC. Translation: CASSLWQGREVSEQFF.

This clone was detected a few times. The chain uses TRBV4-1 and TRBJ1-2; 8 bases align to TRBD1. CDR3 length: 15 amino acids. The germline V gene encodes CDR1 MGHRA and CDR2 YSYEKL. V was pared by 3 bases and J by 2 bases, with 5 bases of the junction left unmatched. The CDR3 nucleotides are TGCGCCAGCAGCCATGAGGGACAGGCAAACTATGGCTACACCTTC. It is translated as CASSHEGQANYGYTF.

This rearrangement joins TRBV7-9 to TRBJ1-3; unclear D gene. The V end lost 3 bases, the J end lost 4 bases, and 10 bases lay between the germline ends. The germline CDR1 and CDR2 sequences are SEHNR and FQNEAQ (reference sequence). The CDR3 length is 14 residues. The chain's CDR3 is CASSFGQGGNTIYF. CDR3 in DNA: TGTGCCAGCAGCTTTGGCCAAGGGGGAAACACCATATATTTT.

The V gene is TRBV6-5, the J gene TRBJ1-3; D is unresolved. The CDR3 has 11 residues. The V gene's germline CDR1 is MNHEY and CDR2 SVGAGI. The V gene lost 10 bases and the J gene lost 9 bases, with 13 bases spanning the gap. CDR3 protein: CATIIRGTIYF. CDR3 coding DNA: TGTGCCACCATTATTAGAGGCACCATATATTTT.

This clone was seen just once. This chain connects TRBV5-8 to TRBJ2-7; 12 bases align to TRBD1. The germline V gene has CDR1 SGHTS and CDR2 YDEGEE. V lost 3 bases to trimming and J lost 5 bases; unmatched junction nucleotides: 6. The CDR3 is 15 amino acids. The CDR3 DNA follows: TGTGCCAGCAGCTGGTCCGGGACAGGGGGCCACGAGCAGTACTTC. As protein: CASSWSGTGGHEQYF.

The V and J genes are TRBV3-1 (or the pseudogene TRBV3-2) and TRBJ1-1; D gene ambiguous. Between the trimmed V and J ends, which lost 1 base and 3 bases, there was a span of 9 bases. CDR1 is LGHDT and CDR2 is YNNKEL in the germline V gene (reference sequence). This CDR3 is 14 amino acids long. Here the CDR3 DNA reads TGTGCCAGCAGCCAAGGAGGACCGTACACTGAAGCTTTCTTT. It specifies CASSQGGPYTEAFF.

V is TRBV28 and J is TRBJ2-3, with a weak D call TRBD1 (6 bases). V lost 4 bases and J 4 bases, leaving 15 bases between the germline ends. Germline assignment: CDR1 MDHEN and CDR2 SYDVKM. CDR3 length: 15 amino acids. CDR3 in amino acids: CASSSQGAGADTQYF. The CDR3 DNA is TGTGCCAGCAGTTCTCAGGGAGCAGGGGCAGATACGCAGTATTTT.